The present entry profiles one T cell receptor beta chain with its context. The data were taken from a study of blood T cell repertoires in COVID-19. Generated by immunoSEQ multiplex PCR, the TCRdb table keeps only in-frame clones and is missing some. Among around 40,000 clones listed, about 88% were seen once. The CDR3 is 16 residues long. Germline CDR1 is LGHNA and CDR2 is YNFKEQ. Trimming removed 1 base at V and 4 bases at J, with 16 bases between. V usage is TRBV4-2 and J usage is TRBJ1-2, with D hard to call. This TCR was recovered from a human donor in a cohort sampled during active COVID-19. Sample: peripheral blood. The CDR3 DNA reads TGTGCCAGCAGCCAAGCCAGTTACGCCTCTGGCTATGGCTACACCTTC. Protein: CASSQASYASGYGYTF.